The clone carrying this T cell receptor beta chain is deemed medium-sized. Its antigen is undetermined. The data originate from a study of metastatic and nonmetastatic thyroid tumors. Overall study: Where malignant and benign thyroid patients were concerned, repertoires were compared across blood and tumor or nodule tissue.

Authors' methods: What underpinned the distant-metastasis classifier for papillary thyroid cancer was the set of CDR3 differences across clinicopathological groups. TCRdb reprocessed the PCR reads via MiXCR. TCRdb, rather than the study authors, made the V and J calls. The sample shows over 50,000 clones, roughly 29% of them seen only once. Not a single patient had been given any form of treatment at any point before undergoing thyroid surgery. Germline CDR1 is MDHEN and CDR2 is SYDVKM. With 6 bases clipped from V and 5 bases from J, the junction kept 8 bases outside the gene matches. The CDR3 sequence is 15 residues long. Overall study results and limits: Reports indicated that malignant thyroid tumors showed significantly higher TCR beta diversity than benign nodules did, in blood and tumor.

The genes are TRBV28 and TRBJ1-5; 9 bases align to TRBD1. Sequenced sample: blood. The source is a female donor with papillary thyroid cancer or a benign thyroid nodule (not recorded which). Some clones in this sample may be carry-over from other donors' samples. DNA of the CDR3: TGTGCCAGCAGAAAAATGGACAGGGGATATCAGCCCCAGCATTTT. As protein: CASRKMDRGYQPQHF.